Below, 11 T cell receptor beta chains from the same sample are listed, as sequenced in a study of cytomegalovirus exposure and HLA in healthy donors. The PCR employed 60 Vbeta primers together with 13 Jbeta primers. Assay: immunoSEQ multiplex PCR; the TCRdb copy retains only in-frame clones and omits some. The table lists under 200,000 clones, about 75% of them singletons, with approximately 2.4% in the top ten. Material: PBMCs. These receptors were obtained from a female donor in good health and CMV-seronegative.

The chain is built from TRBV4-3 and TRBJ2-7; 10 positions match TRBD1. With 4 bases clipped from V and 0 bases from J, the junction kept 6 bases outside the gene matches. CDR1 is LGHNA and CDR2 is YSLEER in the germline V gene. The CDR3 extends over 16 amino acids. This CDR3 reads CASSPGGTGASYEQYF. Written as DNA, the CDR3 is TGCGCCAGCAGCCCAGGTGGGACAGGGGCCTCCTACGAGCAGTACTTC.

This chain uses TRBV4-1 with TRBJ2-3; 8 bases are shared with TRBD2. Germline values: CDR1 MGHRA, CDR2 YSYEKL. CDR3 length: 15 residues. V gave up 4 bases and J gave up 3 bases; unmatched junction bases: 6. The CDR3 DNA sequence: TGCGCCAGCAGCCCTCGGGCTAGCGGGACAGATACGCAGTATTTT. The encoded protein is CASSPRASGTDTQYF.

The CDR3 DNA is TGCGCCAGCAGCCCTCCCTGGTCTAGCGGGAACTCCTACAATGAGCAGTTCTTC. Amino acid sequence: CASSPPWSSGNSYNEQFF. The chain uses TRBV4-1 and TRBJ2-1; 9 positions agree with TRBD2. The CDR3 extends over 18 amino acids. V dropped 4 bases and J dropped 0; count of bases not matched to a gene: 10. The V gene's germline CDR1 is MGHRA and CDR2 YSYEKL.

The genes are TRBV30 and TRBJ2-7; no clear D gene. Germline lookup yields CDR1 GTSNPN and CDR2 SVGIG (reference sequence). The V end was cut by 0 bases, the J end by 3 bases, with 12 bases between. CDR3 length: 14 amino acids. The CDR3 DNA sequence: TGTGCCTGGAGTGTATCGGAGTCAAACTACGAGCAGTACTTC. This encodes CAWSVSESNYEQYF.

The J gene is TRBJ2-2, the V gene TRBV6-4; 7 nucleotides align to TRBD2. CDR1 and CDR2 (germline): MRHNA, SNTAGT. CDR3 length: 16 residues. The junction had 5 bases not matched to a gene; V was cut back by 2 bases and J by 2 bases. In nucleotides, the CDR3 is TGTGCCAGCAGTGACGGGGCTAGCGGAAACACCGGGGAGCTGTTTTTT. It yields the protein CASSDGASGNTGELFF.

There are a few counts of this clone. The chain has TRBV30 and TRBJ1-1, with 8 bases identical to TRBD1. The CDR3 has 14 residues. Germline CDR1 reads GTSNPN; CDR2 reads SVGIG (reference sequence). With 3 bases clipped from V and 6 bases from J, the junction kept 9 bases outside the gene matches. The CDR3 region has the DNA TGTGCCTGGAGGGTCCCCGGGACAGGCGCTGAAGCTTTCTTT. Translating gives CAWRVPGTGAEAFF.

CDR3: CASSYPGTFDGYTF. The CDR3 DNA is TGCGCCAGCAGCTACCCGGGGACATTTGACGGCTACACCTTC. This chain links TRBV5-1 with TRBJ1-2; a possible D gene is TRBD1 (6 bases). V was clipped by 3 bases and J by 8 bases, with 17 bases between them. This CDR3 contains 14 residues. Germline CDR1 reads SGHRS; CDR2 reads YFSETQ.

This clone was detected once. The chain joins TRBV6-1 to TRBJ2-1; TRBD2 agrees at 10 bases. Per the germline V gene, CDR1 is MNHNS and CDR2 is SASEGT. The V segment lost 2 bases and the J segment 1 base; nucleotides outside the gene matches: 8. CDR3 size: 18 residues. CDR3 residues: CASSERGTSASSYNEQFF. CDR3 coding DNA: TGTGCCAGCAGTGAAAGGGGGACTAGCGCAAGTTCCTACAATGAGCAGTTCTTC.

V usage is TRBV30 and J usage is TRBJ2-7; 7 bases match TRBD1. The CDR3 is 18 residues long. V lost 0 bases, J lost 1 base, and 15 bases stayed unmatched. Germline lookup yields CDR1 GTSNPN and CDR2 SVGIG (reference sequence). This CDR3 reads CAWSVRFGSRQGSYEQYF. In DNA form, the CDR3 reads TGTGCCTGGAGTGTGCGATTCGGGTCGAGACAGGGTTCCTACGAGCAGTACTTC.

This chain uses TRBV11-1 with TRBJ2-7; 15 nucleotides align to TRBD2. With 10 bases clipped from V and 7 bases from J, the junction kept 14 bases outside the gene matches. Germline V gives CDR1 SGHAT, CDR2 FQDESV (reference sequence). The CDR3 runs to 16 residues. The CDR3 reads CATANQGLAGGYEQYF. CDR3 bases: TGTGCCACCGCAAACCAAGGACTAGCGGGAGGGTATGAGCAGTACTTC.

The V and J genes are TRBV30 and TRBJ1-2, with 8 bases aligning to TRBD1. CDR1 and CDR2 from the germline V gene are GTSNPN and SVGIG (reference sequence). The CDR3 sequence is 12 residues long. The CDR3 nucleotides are TGTGCTTCGACAGGGGAGGTCAATGGCTACACCTTC. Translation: CASTGEVNGYTF. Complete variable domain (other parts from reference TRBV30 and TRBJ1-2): SQTIHQWPATLVQPVGSPLSLECTVEGTSNPNLYWYRQAAGRGLQLLFYSVGIGQISSEVPQNLSASRPQDRQFILSSKKLLLSDSGFYLCASTGEVNGYTFGSGTRLTVV.